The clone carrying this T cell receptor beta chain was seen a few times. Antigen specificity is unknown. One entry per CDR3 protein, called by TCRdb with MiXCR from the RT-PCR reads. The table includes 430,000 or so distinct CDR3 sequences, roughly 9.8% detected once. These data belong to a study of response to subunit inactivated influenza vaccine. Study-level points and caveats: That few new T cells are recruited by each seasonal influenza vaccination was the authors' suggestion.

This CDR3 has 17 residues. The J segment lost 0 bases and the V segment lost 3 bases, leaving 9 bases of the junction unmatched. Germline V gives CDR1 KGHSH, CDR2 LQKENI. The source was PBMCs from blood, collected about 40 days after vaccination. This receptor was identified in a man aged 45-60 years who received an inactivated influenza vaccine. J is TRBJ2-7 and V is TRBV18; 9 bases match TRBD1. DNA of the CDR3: TGTGCCAGCTCACCTGGACAGGGGAAATCGAGCTCCTACGAGCAGTACTTC. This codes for CASSPGQGKSSSYEQYF.